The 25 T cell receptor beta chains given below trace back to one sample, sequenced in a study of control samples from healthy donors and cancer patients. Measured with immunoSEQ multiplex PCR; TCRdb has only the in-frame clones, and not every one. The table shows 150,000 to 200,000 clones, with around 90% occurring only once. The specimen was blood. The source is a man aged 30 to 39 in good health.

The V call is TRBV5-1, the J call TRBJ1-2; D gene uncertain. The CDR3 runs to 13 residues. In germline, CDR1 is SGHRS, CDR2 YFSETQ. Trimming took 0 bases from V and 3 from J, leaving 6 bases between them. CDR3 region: CASSLVSDYGYTF. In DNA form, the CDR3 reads TGCGCCAGCAGCTTGGTATCGGACTATGGCTACACCTTC.

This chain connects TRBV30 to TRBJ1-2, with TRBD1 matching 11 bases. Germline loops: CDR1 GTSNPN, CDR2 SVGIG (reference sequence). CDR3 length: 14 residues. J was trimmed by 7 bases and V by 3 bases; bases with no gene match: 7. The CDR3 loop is CAWRVRDRGTGYTF. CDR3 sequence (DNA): TGTGCCTGGAGGGTCAGGGACAGGGGGACTGGCTACACCTTC.

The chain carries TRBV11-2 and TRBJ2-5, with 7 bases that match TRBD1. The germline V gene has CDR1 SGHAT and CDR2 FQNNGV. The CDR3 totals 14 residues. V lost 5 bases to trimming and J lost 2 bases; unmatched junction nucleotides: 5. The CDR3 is CASSRGDRQETQYF. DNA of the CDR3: TGTGCCAGCAGCCGAGGGGACAGACAAGAGACCCAGTACTTC.

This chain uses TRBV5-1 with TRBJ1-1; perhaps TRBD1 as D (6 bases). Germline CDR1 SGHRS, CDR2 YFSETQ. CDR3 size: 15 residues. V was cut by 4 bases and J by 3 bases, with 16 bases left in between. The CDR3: CASSTTGSTDTEAFF. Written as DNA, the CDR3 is TGCGCCAGCAGCACTACAGGGTCGACGGACACTGAAGCTTTCTTT. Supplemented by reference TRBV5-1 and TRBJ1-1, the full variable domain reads KAGVTQTPRYLIKTRGQQVTLSCSPISGHRSVSWYQQTPGQGLQFLFEYFSETQRNKGNFPGRFSGRQFSNSRSEMNVSTLELGDSALYLCASSTTGSTDTEAFFGQGTRLTVV.

CDR3 DNA: TGTGCCAGCAGCCCTCGGAAGTTGGGGGACTATGGCTACACCTTC. Protein product: CASSPRKLGDYGYTF. The chain combines TRBV7-2 with TRBJ1-2; possible D gene TRBD1, 5 bases. This CDR3 is built from 15 residues. Germline loops: CDR1 SGHTA, CDR2 FQGNSA. Trimming left V 5 bases short and J 3 bases short, with 16 bases between.

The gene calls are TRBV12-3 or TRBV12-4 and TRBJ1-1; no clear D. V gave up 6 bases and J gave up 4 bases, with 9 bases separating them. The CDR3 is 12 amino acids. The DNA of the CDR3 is TGTGCCAGCAGCCTGGGAAGCACTGAAGCTTTCTTT. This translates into CASSLGSTEAFF.

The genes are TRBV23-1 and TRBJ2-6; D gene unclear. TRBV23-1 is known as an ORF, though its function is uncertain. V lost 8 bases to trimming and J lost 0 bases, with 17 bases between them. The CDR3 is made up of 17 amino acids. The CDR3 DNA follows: TGCGCCAGCTCCGTCTCCGACACCGACTCTGGGGCCAACGTCCTGACTTTC. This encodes CASSVSDTDSGANVLTF.

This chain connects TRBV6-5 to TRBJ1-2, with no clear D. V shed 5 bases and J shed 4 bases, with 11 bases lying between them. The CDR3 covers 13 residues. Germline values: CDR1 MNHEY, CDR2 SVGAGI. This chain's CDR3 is CASSLATPYGYTF. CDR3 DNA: TGTGCCAGCAGTCTTGCGACGCCCTATGGCTACACCTTC.

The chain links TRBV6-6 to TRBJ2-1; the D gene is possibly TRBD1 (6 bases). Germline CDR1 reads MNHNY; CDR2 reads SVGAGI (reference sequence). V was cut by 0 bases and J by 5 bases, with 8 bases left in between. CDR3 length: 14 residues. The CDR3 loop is CASSYSTGNNEQFF. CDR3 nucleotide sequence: TGTGCCAGCAGTTACTCAACAGGGAACAATGAGCAGTTCTTC.

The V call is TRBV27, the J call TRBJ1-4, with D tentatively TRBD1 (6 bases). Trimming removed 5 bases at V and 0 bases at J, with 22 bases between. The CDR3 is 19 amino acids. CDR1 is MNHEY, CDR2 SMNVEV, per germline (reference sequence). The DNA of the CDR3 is TGTGCCAGCAGTCCGCCCCCTACAGGGATACCTGCAACTAATGAAAAACTGTTTTTT. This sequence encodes CASSPPPTGIPATNEKLFF.

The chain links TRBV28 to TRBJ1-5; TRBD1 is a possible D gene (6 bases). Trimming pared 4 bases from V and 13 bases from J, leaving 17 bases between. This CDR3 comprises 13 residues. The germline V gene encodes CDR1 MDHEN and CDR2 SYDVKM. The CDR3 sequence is CASSSQTGSNQHF. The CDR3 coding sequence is TGTGCCAGCAGTTCCCAGACAGGCTCAAATCAGCATTTT.

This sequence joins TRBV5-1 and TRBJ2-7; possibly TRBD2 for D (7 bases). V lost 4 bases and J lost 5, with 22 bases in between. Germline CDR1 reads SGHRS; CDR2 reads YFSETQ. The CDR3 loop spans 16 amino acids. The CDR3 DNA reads TGCGCCAGCAGCCCATCGGTTGGGGGGGCCGGGCACGAGCAGTACTTC. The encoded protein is CASSPSVGGAGHEQYF.

The CDR3 DNA reads as TGCGCCAGCAGCTCCTGGACTAGCGGGCCCGGGGAGCTGTTTTTT. Amino acid sequence: CASSSWTSGPGELFF. The rearrangement uses TRBV5-1 and TRBJ2-2; TRBD2 matches 11 bases. J gave up 6 bases and V 3 bases, and 4 bases lay outside the gene matches. This CDR3 comprises 15 residues. CDR1 and CDR2 (germline): SGHRS, YFSETQ.

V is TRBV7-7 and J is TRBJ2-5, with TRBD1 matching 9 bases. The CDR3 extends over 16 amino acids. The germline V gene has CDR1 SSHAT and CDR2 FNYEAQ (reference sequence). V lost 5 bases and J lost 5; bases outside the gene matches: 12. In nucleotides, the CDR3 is TGTGCCAGCAGCCCGTCGGGGACAGGGACCGGGGAGACCCAGTACTTC. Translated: CASSPSGTGTGETQYF.

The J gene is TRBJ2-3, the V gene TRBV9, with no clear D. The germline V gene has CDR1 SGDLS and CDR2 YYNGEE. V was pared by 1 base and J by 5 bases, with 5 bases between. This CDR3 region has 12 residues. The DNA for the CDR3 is TGTGCCAGCAGCGTATATGGAGATACGCAGTATTTT. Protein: CASSVYGDTQYF.

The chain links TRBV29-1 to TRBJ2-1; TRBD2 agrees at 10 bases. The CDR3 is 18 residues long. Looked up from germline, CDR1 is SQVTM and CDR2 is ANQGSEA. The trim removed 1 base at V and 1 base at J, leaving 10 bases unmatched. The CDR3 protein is CSVEARAGGGFSYNEQFF. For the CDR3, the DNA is TGCAGCGTTGAAGCACGAGCGGGAGGGGGGTTTTCCTACAATGAGCAGTTCTTC.

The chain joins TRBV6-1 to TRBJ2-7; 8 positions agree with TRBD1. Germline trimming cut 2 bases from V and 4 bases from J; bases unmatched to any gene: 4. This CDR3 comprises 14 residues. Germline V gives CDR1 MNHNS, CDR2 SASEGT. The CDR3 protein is CASSERWTGYEQYF. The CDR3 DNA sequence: TGTGCCAGCAGTGAAAGATGGACAGGGTACGAGCAGTACTTC.

The DNA of the CDR3 is TGTGCCACCAGTGGGGGTTGGGATCAGCCCCAGCATTTT. Its protein is CATSGGWDQPQHF. The J gene is TRBJ1-5, the V gene TRBV24-1; D is uncertain. V lost 5 bases and J lost 5, with 9 bases in between. Germline CDR1 and CDR2: KGHDR and SFDVKD. The CDR3 has 13 residues.

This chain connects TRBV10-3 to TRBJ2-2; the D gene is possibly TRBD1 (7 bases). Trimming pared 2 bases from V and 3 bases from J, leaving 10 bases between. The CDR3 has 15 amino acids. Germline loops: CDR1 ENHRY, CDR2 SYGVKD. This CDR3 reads CAISEGGGDTGELFF. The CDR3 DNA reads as TGTGCCATCAGTGAGGGAGGGGGCGACACCGGGGAGCTGTTTTTT.

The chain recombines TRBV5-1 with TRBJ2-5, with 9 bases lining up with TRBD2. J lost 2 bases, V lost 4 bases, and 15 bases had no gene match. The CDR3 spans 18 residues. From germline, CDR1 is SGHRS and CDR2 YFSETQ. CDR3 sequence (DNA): TGCGCCAGCAGCGCGGAACCGGGACTAGCAGTCTCACAAGAGACCCAGTACTTC. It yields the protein CASSAEPGLAVSQETQYF. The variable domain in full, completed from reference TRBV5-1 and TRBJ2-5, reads KAGVTQTPRYLIKTRGQQVTLSCSPISGHRSVSWYQQTPGQGLQFLFEYFSETQRNKGNFPGRFSGRQFSNSRSEMNVSTLELGDSALYLCASSAEPGLAVSQETQYFGPGTRLLVL.

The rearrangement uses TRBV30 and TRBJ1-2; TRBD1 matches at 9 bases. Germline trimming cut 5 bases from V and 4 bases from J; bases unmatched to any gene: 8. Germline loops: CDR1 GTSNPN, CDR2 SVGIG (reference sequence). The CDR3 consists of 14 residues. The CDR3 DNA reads TGTGCCTGGCATGACAGGGGGATTGGCTATGGCTACACCTTC. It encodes CAWHDRGIGYGYTF.

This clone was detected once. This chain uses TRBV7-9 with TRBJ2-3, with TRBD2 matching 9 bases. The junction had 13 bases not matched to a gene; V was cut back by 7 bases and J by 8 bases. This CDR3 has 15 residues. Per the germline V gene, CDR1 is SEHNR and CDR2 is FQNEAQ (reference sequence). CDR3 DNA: TGTGCCAGCACCGAACCATGGCGGGAGGGAGGTACGCAGTATTTT. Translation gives CASTEPWREGGTQYF.

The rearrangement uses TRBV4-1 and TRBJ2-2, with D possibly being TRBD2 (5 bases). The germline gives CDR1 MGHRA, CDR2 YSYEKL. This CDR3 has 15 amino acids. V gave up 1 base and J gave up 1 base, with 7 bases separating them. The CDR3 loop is CASSQVGGNTGELFF. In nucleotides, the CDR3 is TGCGCCAGCAGCCAAGTTGGAGGGAACACCGGGGAGCTGTTTTTT.

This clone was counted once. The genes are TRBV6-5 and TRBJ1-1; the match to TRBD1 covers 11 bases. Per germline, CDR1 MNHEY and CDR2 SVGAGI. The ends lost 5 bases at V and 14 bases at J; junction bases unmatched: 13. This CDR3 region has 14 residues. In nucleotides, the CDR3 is TGTGCCAGCAGTCCAGGACAGGGGGCGGGTATATCATTCTTT. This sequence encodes CASSPGQGAGISFF.

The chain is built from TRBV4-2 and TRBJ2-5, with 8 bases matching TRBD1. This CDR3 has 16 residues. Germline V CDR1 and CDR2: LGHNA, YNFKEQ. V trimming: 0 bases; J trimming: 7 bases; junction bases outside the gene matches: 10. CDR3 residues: CASSQEEGTTGATQYF. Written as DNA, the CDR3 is TGTGCCAGCAGCCAAGAAGAGGGGACGACAGGGGCGACCCAGTACTTC.